Many counts were recorded for the clone carrying this T cell receptor beta chain. Its antigen remains unidentified. This sample was taken from a study of T cells in Graves' hyperthyroidism and ophthalmopathy. Trimming removed 4 bases at V and 2 bases at J, with 11 bases between. CDR3 length equals 14 residues. CDR1 and CDR2 from the germline V gene are KGHSH and LQKENI. There were TCR beta CDR3 regions amplified from RNA transcripts. Carried out on the TCR CDR3, a first-round RT-PCR used the HTBI primer set. TCRdb processed the multiplex PCR reads anew with MiXCR; each CDR3 protein has one entry. The profile shows 250,000 to 300,000 distinct CDR3 sequences, roughly an eighth of them singletons. Disease duration under 2 months; hyperthyroidism patients were aged 18 to 65. Uncontrolled infection, other autoimmune disease, pregnancy or lactation excluded patients. Study-wide points: Among clonotypes expanded in thyroid above 0.001, most were also found in blood. Ophthalmopathy was identified by the model a median about six months ahead of onset.

The source material was blood. The V and J genes are TRBV18 and TRBJ1-1, with D possibly being TRBD1 (5 bases). This TCR was recovered from a woman aged 40 to 50 with Graves' hyperthyroidism. The CDR3 DNA sequence: TGTGCCAGCTCACGGGATAGGGACAACACTGAAGCTTTCTTT. The encoded protein is CASSRDRDNTEAFF.